The clone carrying this TCR beta chain was recorded many times. Germline V gene data show CDR1 as DFQATT and CDR2 as SNEGSKA (reference sequence). The CDR3 totals 12 residues. Trimming removed 6 bases at V and 7 bases at J, with 13 bases between. TRAV- and TRBV-specific primers, spanning alpha and beta chains, primed first-strand cDNA. Over about 18 PCR cycles, TCRs were amplified from a constant-region primer and V-primer adapter. TCRdb re-analysed the reads in MiXCR, keeping a single row per CDR3 protein. The table has 45,000 to 75,000 distinct CDR3 sequences, about 25% seen once; the top ten hold approximately 5.7%. This specimen comes from a study of low-dose radiotherapy and immunotherapy resistance in tumors. Overall study context: With 1 Gy per fraction every two weeks, Cohort 2 accumulated 13 Gy across 26 weeks. Intravenous administration to patients comprised nivolumab at 240 mg every two weeks and ipilimumab at 1 mg/kg every six weeks. Every two weeks, the protocol called for intravenous cyclophosphamide at 200 mg/m2. It was given one day before each radiation and immunotherapy administration.

The time point was: before trial treatment. The donors' regimen was nivolumab, ipilimumab, aspirin, low-dose cyclophosphamide and low-dose radiotherapy. The chain combines TRBV20-1 with TRBJ1-5; maybe TRBD1 (6 bases). The TCR was taken from a male donor with prostate cancer. The source was PBMCs, collected before treatment. In nucleotides, the CDR3 is TGCAGTGCAACGACAGGAGCCCAGCCCCAGCATTTT. Its translation: CSATTGAQPQHF.